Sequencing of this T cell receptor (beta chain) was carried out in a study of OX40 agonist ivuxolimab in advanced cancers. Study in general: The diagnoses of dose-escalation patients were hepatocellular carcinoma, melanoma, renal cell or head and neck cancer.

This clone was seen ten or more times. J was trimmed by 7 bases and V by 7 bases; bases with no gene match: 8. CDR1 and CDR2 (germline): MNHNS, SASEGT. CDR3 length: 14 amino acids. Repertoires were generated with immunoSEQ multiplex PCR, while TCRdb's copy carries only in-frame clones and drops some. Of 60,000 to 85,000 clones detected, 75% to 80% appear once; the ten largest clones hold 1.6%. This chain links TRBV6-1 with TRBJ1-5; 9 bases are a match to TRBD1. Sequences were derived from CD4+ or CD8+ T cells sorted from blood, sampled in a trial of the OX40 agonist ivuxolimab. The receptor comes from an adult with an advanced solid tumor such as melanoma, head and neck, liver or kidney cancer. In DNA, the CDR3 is TGTGCCAGCACTGATAGGACAGGGGAACAGCCCCAGCATTTT. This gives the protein CASTDRTGEQPQHF.